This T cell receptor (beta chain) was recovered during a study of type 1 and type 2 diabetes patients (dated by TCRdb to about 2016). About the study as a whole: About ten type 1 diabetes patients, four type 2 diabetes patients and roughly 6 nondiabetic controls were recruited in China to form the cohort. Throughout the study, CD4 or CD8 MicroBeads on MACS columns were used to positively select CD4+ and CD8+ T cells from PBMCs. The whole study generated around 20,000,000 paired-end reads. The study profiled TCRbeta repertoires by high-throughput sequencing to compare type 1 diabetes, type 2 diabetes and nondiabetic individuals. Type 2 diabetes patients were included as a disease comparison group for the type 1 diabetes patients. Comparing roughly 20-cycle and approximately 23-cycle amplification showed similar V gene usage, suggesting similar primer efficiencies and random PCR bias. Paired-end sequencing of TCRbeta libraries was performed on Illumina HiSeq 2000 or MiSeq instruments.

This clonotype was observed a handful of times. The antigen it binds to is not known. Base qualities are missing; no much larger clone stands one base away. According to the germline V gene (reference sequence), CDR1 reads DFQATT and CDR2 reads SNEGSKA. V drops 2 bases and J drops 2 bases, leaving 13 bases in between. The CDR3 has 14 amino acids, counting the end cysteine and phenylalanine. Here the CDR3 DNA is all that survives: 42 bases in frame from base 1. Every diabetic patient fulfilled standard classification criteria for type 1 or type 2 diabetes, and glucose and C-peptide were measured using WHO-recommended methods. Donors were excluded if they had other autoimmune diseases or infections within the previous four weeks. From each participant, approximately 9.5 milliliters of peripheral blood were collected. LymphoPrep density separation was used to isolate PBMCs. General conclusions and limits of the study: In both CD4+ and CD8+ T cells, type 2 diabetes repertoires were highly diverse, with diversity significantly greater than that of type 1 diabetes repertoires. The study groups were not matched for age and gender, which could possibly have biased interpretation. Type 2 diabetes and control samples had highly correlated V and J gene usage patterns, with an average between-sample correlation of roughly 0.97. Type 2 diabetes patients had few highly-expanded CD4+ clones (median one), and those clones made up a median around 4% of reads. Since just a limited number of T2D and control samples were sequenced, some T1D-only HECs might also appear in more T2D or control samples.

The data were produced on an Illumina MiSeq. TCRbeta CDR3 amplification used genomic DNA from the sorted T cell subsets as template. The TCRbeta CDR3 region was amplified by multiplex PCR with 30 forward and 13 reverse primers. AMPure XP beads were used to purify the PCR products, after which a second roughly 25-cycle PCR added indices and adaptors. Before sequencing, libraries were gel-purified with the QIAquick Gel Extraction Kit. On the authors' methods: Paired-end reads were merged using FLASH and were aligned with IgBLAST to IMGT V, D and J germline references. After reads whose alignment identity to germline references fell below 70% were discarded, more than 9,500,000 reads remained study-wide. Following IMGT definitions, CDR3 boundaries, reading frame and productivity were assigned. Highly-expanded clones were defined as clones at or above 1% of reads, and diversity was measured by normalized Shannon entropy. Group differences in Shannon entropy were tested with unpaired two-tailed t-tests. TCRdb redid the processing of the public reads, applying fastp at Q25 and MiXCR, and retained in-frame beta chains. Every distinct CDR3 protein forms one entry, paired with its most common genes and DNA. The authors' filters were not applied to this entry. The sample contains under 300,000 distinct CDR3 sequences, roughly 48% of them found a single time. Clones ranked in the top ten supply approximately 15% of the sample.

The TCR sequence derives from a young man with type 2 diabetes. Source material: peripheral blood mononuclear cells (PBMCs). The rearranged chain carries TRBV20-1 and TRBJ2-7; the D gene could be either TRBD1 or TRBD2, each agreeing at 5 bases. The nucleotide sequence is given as TGCAGTGCTAGATTGCAGGGAGACCCCTACGAGCAGTACTTC. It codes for CSARLQGDPYEQYF.